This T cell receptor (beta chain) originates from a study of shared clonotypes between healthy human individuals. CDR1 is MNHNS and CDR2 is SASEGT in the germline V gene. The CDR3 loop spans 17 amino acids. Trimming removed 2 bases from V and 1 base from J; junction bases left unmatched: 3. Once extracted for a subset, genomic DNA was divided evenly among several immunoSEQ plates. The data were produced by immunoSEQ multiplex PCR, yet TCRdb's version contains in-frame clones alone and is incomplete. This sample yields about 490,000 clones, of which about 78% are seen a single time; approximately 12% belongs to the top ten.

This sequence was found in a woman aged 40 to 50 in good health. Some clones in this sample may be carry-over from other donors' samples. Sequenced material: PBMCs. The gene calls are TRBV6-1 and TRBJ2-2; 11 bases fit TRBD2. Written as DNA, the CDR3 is TGTGCCAGCAGTGAAAGACTAGCGGGGATGAACACCGGGGAGCTGTTTTTT. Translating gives CASSERLAGMNTGELFF.